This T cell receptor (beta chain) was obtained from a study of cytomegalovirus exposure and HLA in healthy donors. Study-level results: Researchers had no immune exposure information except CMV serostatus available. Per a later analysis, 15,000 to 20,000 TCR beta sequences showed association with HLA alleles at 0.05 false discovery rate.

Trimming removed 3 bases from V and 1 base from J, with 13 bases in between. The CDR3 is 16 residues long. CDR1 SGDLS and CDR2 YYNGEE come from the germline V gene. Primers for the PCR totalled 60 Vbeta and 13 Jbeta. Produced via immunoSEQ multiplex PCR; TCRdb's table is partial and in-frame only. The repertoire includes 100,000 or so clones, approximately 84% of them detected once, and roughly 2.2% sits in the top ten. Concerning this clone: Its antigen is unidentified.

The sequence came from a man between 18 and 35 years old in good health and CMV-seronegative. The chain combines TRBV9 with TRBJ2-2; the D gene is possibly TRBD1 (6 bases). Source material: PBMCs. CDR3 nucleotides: TGTGCCAGCAGCGCCTGGGGGCAGGGGAACACCGGGGAGCTGTTTTTT. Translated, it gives CASSAWGQGNTGELFF.